This T cell receptor beta chain was retrieved from a study of blood T cell repertoires in COVID-19. Individuals drawn from 24 US areas were about 18 to 89 years old. Which cohort a participant joined came from the clinical history participants gave. There are 18 residues in the CDR3. Some clones are missing from TCRdb's copy, which holds only in-frame ones; the method was immunoSEQ multiplex PCR. The sample records 290,000 or so clones, around 84% being singletons. Sequencing was carried out using PBMCs or T cells enriched from blood (not recorded which). The clonotype originates from a man in his forties who had been exposed to COVID-19. The V gene is TRBV21-1, the J gene TRBJ2-1; the DNA was not compared with TRBD2, the D call given in the table. TRBV21-1 constitutes a pseudogene. CDR3 sequence reads: CASSKGGTSANCSNEQFF. CDR3 sequence (DNA): TGTGCCAGCAGCAAAGGGGGGACTAGCGCGAACTGCAGCAATGAGCAGTTCTTC.